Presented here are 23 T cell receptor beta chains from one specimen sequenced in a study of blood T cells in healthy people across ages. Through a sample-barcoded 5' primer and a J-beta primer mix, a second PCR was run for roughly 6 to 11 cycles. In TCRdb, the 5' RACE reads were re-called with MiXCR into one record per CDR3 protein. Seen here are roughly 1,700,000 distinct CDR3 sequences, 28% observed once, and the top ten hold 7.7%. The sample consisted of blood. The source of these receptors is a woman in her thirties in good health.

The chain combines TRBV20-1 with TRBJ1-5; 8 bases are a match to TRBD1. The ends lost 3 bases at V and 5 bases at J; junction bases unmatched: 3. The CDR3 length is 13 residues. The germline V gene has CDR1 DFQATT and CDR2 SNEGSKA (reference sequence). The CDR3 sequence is CSARLTGDQPQHF. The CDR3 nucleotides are TGCAGTGCTAGGTTGACAGGGGATCAGCCCCAGCATTTT.

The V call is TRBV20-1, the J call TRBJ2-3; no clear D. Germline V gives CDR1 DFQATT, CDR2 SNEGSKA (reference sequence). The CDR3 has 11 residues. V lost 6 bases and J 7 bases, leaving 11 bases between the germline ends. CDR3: CSAGGSHTQYF. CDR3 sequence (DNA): TGCAGTGCCGGTGGGTCCCATACGCAGTATTTT.

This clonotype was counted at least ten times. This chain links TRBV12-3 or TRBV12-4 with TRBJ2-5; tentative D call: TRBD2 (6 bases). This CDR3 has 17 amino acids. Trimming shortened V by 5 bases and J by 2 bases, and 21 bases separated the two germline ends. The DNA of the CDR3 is TGTGCCAGCAGTCCCCCGTGGCGGGATGGAGGACAAGAGACCCAGTACTTC. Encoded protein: CASSPPWRDGGQETQYF.

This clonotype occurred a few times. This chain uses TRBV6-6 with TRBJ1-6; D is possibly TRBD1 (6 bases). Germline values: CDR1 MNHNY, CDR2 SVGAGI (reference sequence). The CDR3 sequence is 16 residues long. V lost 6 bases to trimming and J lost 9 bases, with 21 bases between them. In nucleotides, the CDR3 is TGTGCCAGCAGCCAACAGGGTAGGGGGATGGGTTCACCCCTCCACTTT. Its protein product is CASSQQGRGMGSPLHF.

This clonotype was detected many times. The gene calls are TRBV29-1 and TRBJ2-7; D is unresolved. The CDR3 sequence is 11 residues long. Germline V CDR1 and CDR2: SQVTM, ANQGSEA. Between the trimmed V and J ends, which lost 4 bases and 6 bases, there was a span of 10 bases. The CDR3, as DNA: TGCAGCGTTGCGGGCCCCCTCGAGCAGTACTTC. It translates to CSVAGPLEQYF.

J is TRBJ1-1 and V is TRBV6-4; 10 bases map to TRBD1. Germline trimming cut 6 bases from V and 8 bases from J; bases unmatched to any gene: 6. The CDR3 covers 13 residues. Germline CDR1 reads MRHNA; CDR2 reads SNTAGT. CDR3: CASSVRQGAEAFF. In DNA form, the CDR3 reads TGTGCCAGCAGCGTTCGACAGGGGGCCGAAGCTTTCTTT.

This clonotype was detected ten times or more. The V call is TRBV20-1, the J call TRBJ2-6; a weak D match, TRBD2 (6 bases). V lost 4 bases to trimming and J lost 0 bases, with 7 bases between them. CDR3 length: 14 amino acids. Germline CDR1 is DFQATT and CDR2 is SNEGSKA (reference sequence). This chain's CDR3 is CSATGDSGANVLTF. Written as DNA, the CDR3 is TGCAGTGCTACGGGGGACTCTGGGGCCAACGTCCTGACTTTC.

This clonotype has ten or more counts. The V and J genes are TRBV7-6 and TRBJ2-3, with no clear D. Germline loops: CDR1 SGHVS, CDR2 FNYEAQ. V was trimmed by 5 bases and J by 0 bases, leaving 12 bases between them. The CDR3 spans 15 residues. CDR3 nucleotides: TGTGCCAGCAGCCCAACCCCAACTAGCACAGATACGCAGTATTTT. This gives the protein CASSPTPTSTDTQYF.

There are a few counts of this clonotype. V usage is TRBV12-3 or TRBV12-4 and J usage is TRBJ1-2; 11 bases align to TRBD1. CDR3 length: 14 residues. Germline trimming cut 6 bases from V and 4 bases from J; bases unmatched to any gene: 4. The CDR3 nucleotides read TGTGCCAGCAGATCGGGACAGGGGGGCTATGGCTACACCTTC. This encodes CASRSGQGGYGYTF.

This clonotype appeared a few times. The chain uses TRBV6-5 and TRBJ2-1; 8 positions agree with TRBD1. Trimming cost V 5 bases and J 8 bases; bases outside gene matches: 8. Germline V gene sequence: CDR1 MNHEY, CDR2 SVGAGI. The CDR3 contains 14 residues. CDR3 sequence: CASSPGQGGYEQFF. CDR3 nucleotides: TGTGCCAGCAGTCCTGGACAGGGAGGATATGAGCAGTTCTTC.

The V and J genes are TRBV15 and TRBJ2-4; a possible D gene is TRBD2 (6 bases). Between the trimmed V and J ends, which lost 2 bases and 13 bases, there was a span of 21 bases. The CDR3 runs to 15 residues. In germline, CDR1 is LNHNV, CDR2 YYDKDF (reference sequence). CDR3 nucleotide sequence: TGTGCCACCAGCAGACGGGACTTTCAAGTTTTTGAGCAGTACTTC. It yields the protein CATSRRDFQVFEQYF.

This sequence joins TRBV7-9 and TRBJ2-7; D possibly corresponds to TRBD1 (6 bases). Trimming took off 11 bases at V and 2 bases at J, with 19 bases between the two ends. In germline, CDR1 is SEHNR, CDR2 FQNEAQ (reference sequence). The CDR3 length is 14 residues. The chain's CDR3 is CAWGRSQPPYEQYF. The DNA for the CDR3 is TGTGCCTGGGGGCGGTCTCAACCCCCCTACGAGCAGTACTTC.

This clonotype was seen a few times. The CDR3 is CASSPERAGGFSEQFF. In DNA form, the CDR3 reads TGTGCCAGCTCACCAGAGAGAGCGGGGGGATTTAGTGAGCAGTTCTTC. V and J are TRBV18 and TRBJ2-1; 9 nucleotides line up with TRBD2. V gave up 2 bases and J gave up 9 bases; unmatched junction bases: 11. This CDR3 spans 16 amino acids. The V gene's germline CDR1 is KGHSH and CDR2 LQKENI.

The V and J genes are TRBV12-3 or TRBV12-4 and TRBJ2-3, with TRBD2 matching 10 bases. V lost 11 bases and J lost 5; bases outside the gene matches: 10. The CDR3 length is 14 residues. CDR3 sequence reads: CACLRASGGDTQYF. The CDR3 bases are TGTGCCTGCCTGCGGGCTAGCGGGGGAGATACGCAGTATTTT.

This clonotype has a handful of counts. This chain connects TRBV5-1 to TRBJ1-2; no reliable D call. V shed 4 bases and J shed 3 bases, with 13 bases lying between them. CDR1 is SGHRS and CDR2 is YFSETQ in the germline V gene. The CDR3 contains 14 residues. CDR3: CASSEDITYYGYTF. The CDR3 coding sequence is TGCGCCAGCAGCGAAGACATTACTTACTATGGCTACACCTTC.

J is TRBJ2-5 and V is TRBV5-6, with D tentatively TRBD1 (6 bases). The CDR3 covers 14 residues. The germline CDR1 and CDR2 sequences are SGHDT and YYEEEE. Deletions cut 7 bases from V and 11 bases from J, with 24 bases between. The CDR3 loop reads CASGRQALLGEQYF. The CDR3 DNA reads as TGTGCCAGCGGCCGACAGGCCCTGCTGGGTGAGCAGTACTTC.

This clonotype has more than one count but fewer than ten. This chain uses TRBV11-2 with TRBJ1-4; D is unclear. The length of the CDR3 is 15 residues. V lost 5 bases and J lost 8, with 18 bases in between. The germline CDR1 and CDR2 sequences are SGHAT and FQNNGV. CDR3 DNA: TGTGCCAGCAGCCTCACGAGCATAGGGAACGAAAAACTGTTTTTT. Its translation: CASSLTSIGNEKLFF. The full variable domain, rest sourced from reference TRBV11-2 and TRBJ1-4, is EAGVAQSPRYKIIEKRQSVAFWCNPISGHATLYWYQQILGQGPKLLIQFQNNGVVDDSQLPKDRFSAERLKGVDSTLKIQPAKLEDSAVYLCASSLTSIGNEKLFFGSGTQLSVL.

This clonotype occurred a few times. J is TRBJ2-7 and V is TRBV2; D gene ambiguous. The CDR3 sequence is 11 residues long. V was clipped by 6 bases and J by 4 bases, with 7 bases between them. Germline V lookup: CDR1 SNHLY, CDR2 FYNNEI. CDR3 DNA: TGTGCCAGCAGGGCAGTTTACGAGCAGTACTTC. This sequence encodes CASRAVYEQYF. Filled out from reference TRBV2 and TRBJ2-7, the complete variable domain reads EPEVTQTPSHQVTQMGQEVILRCVPISNHLYFYWYRQILGQKVEFLVSFYNNEISEKSEIFDDQFSVERPDGSNFTLKIRSTKLEDSAMYFCASRAVYEQYFGPGTRLTVT.

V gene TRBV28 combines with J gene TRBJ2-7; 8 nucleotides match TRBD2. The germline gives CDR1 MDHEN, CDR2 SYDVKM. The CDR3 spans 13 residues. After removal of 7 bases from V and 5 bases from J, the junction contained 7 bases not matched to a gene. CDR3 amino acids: CASTRGGSNEQYF. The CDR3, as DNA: TGTGCCAGCACCCGGGGGGGTTCCAACGAGCAGTACTTC.

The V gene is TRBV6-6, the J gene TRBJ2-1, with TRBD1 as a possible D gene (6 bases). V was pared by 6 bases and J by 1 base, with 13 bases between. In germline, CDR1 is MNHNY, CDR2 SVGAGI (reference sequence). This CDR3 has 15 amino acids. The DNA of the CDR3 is TGTGCCAGCAGGCTTACAGGGCCATCCTACAATGAGCAGTTCTTC. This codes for CASRLTGPSYNEQFF.

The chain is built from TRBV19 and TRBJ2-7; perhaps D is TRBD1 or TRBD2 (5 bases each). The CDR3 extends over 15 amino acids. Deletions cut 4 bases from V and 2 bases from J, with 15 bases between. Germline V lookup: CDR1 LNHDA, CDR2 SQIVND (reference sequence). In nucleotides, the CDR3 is TGTGCCAGTAGTACAAAGGGACGGGGCCCCTACGAGCAGTACTTC. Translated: CASSTKGRGPYEQYF.

The CDR3 sequence: CASSLRKDRHPVMSNQPQHF. In DNA, the CDR3 is TGCGCCAGCAGCTTGAGAAAGGACAGGCATCCAGTGATGAGCAATCAGCCCCAGCATTTT. The genes are TRBV5-1 and TRBJ1-5, with 7 bases aligning to TRBD1. V shed 1 base and J 1 base; nucleotides not matched to a gene: 17. This CDR3 is built from 20 residues. The germline V gene has CDR1 SGHRS and CDR2 YFSETQ. The variable domain in full, completed from reference TRBV5-1 and TRBJ1-5, reads KAGVTQTPRYLIKTRGQQVTLSCSPISGHRSVSWYQQTPGQGLQFLFEYFSETQRNKGNFPGRFSGRQFSNSRSEMNVSTLELGDSALYLCASSLRKDRHPVMSNQPQHFGDGTRLSIL.

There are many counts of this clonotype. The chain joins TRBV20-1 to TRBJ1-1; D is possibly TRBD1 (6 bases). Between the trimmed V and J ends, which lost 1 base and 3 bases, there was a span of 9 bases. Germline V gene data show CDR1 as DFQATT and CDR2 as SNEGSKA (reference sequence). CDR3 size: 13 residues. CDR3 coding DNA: TGCAGTGCTAGAGGACAGGTATACACTGAAGCTTTCTTT. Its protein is CSARGQVYTEAFF.